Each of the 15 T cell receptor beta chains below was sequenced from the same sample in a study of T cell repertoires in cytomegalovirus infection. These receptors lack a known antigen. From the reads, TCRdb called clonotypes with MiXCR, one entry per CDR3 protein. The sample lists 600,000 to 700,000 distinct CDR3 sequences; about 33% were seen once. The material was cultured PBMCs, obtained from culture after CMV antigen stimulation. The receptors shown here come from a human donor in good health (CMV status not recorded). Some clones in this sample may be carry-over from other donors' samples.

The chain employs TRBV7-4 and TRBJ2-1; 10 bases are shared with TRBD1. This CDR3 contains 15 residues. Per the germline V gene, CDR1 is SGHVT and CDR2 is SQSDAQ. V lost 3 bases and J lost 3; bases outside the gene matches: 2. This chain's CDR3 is CASSFGTGVYNEQFF. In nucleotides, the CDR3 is TGTGCCAGCAGCTTCGGGACAGGGGTCTACAATGAGCAGTTCTTC.

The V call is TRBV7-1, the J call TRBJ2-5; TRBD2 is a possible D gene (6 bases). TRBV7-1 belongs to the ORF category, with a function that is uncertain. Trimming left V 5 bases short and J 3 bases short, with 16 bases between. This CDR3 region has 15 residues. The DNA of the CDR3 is TGTGCCAGCAGCCCGCGCTGGCCGGGGGAAGAGACCCAGTACTTC. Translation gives CASSPRWPGEETQYF.

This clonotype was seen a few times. CDR3 region: CASSLVGGTNEQFF. CDR3 in DNA: TGTGCCAGCAGCTTAGTCGGGGGGACTAATGAGCAGTTCTTC. V is TRBV7-2 and J is TRBJ2-1; TRBD2 matches at 7 bases. The V and J ends lost 1 base and 7 bases, in that order; junction bases with no gene match: 4. Germline-derived CDR1 and CDR2 are SGHTA and FQGNSA. The CDR3 extends over 14 amino acids. The full variable domain, its missing parts supplied by reference TRBV7-2 and TRBJ2-1, is GAGVSQSPSNKVTEKGKDVELRCDPISGHTALYWYRQSLGQGLEFLIYFQGNSAPDKSGLPSDRFSAERTGGSVSTLTIQRTQQEDSAVYLCASSLVGGTNEQFFGPGTRLTVL.

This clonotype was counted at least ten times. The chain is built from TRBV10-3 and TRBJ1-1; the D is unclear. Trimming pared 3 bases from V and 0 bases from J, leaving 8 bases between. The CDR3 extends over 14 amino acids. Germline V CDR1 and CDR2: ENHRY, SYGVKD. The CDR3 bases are TGTGCCATCAGTGATTTAGGGCTGAACACTGAAGCTTTCTTT. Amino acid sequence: CAISDLGLNTEAFF.

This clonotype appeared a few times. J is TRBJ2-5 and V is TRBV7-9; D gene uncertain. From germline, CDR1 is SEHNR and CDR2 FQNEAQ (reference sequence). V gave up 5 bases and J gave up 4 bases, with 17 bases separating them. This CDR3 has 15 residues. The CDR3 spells CASSKIRSFRETQYF. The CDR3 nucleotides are TGTGCCAGCAGCAAAATTCGTTCCTTCCGAGAGACCCAGTACTTC. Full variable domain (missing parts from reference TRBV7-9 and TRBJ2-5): DTGVSQNPRHKITKRGQNVTFRCDPISEHNRLYWYRQTLGQGPEFLTYFQNEAQLEKSRLLSDRFSAERPKGSFSTLEIQRTEQGDSAMYLCASSKIRSFRETQYFGPGTRLLVL.

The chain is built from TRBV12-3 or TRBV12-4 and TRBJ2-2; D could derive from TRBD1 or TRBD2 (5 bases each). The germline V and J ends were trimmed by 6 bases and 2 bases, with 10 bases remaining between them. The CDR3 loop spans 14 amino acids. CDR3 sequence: CASRRDGNTGELFF. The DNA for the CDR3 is TGTGCCAGCAGAAGGGACGGCAACACCGGGGAGCTGTTTTTT.

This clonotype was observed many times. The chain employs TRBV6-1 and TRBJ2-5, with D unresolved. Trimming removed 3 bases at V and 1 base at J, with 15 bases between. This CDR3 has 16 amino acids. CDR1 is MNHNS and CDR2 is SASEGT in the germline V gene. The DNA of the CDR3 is TGTGCCAGCAGTGAGTGGGTGGGCTCCAGCCAAGAGACCCAGTACTTC. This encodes CASSEWVGSSQETQYF.

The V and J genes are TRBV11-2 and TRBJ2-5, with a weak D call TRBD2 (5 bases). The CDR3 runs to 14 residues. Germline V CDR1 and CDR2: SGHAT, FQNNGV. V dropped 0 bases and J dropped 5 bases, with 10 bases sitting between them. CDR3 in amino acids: CASSLDRASETQYF. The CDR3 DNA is TGTGCCAGCAGCTTAGATAGGGCTAGCGAGACCCAGTACTTC.

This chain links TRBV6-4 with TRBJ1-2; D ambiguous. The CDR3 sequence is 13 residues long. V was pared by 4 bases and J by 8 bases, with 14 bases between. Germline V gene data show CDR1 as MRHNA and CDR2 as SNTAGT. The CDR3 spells CASSGAPKVGYTF. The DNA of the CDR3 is TGTGCCAGCAGTGGGGCGCCAAAGGTCGGCTACACCTTC.

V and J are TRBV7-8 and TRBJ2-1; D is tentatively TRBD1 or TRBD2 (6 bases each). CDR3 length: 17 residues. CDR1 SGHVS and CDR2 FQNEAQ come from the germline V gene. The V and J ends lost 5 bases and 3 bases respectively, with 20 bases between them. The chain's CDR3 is CASSTSQWGRGYNEQFF. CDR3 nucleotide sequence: TGTGCCAGCAGCACTAGTCAGTGGGGGCGGGGCTACAATGAGCAGTTCTTC.

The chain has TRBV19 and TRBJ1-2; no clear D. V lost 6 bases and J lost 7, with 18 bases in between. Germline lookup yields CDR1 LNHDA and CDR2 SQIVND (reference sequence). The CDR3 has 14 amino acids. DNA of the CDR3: TGTGCCAGTAGGGGCGTGGGTCCACTCAGTGGCTACACCTTC. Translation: CASRGVGPLSGYTF.

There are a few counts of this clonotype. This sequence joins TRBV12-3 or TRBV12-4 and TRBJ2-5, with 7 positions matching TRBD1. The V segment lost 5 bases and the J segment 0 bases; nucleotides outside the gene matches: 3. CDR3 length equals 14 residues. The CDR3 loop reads CASSPGQDQETQYF. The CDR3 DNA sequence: TGTGCCAGCAGTCCTGGACAGGACCAAGAGACCCAGTACTTC.

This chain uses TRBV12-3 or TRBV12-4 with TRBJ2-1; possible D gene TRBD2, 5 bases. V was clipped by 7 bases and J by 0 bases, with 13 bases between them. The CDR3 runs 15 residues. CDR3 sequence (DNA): TGTGCCAGCAATGACTACGGCGGCTCCTACAATGAGCAGTTCTTC. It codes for CASNDYGGSYNEQFF.

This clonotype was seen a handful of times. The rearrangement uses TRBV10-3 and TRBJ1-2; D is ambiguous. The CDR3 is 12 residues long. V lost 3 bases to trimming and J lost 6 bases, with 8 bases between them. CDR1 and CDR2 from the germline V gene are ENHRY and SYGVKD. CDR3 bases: TGTGCCATCAGTGATGATCTGAATGGCTACACCTTC. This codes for CAISDDLNGYTF.

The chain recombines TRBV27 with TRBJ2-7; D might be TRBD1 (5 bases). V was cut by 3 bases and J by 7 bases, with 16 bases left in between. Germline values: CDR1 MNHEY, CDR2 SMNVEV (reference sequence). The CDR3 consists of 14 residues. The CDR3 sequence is CASSFAGNIREQYF. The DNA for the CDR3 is TGTGCCAGCAGTTTTGCAGGGAATATTAGGGAGCAGTACTTC.